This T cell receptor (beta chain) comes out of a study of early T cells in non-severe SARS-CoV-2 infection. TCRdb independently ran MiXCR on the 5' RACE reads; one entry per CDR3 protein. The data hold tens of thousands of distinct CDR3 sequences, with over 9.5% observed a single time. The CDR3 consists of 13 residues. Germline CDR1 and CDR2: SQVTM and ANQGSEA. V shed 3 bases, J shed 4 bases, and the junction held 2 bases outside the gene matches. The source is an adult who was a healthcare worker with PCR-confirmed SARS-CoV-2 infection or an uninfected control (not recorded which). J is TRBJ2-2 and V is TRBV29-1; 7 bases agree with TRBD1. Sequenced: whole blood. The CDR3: CSVEAGGTGELFF. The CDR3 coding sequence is TGCAGCGTTGAGGCAGGGGGCACCGGGGAGCTGTTTTTT.